Only a few counts were recorded for the clone carrying this T cell receptor beta chain. Its antigen is not known. This record comes from a study of CD8+ T cells in alopecia areata. Notes on the study in general: Scalp clonality decreased significantly with tofacitinib, and so did expanded CD8+ clones among the top 100. Many expanded lesional clones stayed in scalp and blood while on tofacitinib.

Following RNA extraction, reverse transcription yielded cDNA that acted as the sequencing template. TCRdb keeps only in-frame clones here, not all; method: immunoSEQ multiplex PCR. The sample gives 200,000 or so clones, under 40% of which show up once; 0.48% is in the top ten. Sample treatment: oral pan-JAK inhibitor, 5-10 mg twice daily. Losses at the gene ends were 6 bases for V and 3 bases for J; bases not matched to a gene: 11. The CDR3 is made up of 15 amino acids. Germline CDR1 MNHNY, CDR2 SVGAGI (reference sequence). This receptor was taken from a human donor with alopecia areata. The starting material was CD4+ T cells sorted from blood, obtained between weeks 30 and 35, from a patient treated with tofacitinib. The rearrangement links TRBV6-6 to TRBJ2-7, with 7 bases matching TRBD1. CDR3 protein: CASRGTVGVDYEQYF. DNA of the CDR3: TGTGCCAGCAGGGGGACAGTAGGTGTCGACTACGAGCAGTACTTC.